This T cell receptor beta chain was retrieved from a study of T cell repertoires in cytomegalovirus infection. About the study: CMV infection together with matching HLA type was indicated by public TCR beta signatures.

This clonotype was recorded at least ten times. Antigen unknown. Study results and limitations: The ex vivo response was dominated by HLA-C-restricted CMV-specific TCR beta clonotypes. Of the TCR beta families, the public ones yielded a cumulative frequency that identified carriers of CMV plus the relevant HLA.

TCRdb redid the calling of the reads with MiXCR, one entry per CDR3 protein. The sample shows about 490,000 distinct CDR3 sequences, about 15% of them seen only once. Looked up from germline, CDR1 is SGHTA and CDR2 is FQGNSA. This CDR3 is built from 16 residues. Unmatched junction bases numbered 11, after V lost 5 bases and J lost 6 bases. The sequencing sample was made of CD8+ T cells from PBMCs. The clonotype originates from a human donor in good health (CMV status not recorded). Some clones in this sample may be carry-over from other donors' samples. This sequence joins TRBV7-2 and TRBJ2-5, with TRBD2 matching 11 bases. CDR3 sequence reads: CASSILAGVGEKTQYF. The CDR3 DNA is TGTGCCAGCAGCATACTAGCGGGAGTGGGGGAAAAGACCCAGTACTTC.